What follows are 27 T cell receptor beta chains derived from one specimen sequenced in a study of CD8 T cells in ankylosing spondylitis. In TCRdb, the 5' RACE reads were re-called with MiXCR into one record per CDR3 protein. The data show hundreds of thousands of distinct CDR3 sequences, 20% to 25% seen once. Sequences were obtained from blood, either unsorted or a sorted T cell fraction (not recorded which). These receptors all stem from a male donor with ankylosing spondylitis or in good health (not recorded which).

The sample holds a few counts of this clonotype. The J gene is TRBJ2-1, the V gene TRBV7-9; TRBD1 agrees at 7 bases. Germline CDR1 is SEHNR and CDR2 is FQNEAQ (reference sequence). The junction had 16 bases not matched to a gene; V was cut back by 4 bases and J by 10 bases. The CDR3 has 16 amino acids. The CDR3 region is CASSSSSQGDNHEQFF. The CDR3, as DNA: TGTGCCAGCAGCTCCTCTTCCCAGGGGGACAACCACGAGCAGTTCTTC.

The CDR3 region is CSVIGQYYNEQFF. Written as DNA, the CDR3 is TGCAGCGTTATAGGACAGTACTACAATGAGCAGTTCTTC. The chain uses TRBV29-1 and TRBJ2-1; possible D gene TRBD1, 6 bases. Trimming stripped 5 bases from V and 3 bases from J, with 11 bases between. This CDR3 comprises 13 residues. From germline, CDR1 is SQVTM and CDR2 ANQGSEA.

The V and J genes are TRBV4-1 and TRBJ2-3; 8 bases match TRBD1. The J segment lost 4 bases and the V segment lost 9 bases, leaving 15 bases of the junction unmatched. From germline, CDR1 is MGHRA and CDR2 YSYEKL. This CDR3 contains 16 residues. CDR3 residues: CASTNIMTGVPDTQYF. The CDR3 bases are TGCGCCAGTACAAACATCATGACAGGGGTGCCAGATACGCAGTATTTT.

The chain joins TRBV20-1 to TRBJ2-1; TRBD1 aligns across 9 bases. This CDR3 comprises 15 residues. Germline assignment: CDR1 DFQATT and CDR2 SNEGSKA (reference sequence). J lost 4 bases, V lost 6 bases, and 10 bases had no gene match. CDR3 in amino acids: CSAPRRDRAYNEQFF. The CDR3 region has the DNA TGCAGTGCCCCACGCCGGGACAGGGCGTACAATGAGCAGTTCTTC.

There are a few counts of this clonotype. The chain links TRBV21-1 to TRBJ2-5; the table's D gene call, TRBD1, was not cross checked with the DNA. TRBV21-1 is noted as a pseudogene. The CDR3 extends over 16 amino acids. The CDR3 here is CASSKALYRGQETQYF. For the CDR3, the DNA is TGTGCCAGCAGCAAAGCCCTCTATAGGGGCCAAGAGACCCAGTACTTC.

The sample holds a few counts of this clonotype. The rearrangement joins TRBV12-3 or TRBV12-4 to TRBJ2-3, with 8 bases identical to TRBD2. The CDR3 contains 16 residues. V lost 3 bases to trimming and J lost 6 bases; unmatched junction nucleotides: 11. CDR3 loop: CASSFGGGPIEDTQYF. CDR3 sequence (DNA): TGTGCCAGCAGTTTCGGCGGGGGGCCAATAGAGGATACGCAGTATTTT.

This clonotype was found a few times. The rearrangement links TRBV4-2 to TRBJ2-7; the match to TRBD2 covers 10 bases. V shed 0 bases, J shed 2 bases, and the junction held 4 bases outside the gene matches. The CDR3 totals 16 residues. CDR1 is LGHNA and CDR2 is YNFKEQ in the germline V gene. Written as DNA, the CDR3 is TGTGCCAGCAGCCAAGAAGGAGCGGGGGGGCCCTACGAGCAGTACTTC. This gives the protein CASSQEGAGGPYEQYF.

J is TRBJ2-7 and V is TRBV15; D may be TRBD2 (6 bases). Germline V gives CDR1 LNHNV, CDR2 YYDKDF (reference sequence). V shed 0 bases and J shed 1 base, with 10 bases lying between them. This CDR3 is 15 amino acids long. The CDR3 is CATSRDRRASYEQYF. The CDR3 nucleotides read TGTGCCACCAGCAGAGATCGGAGGGCATCCTACGAGCAGTACTTC. Drawing the rest from reference TRBV15 and TRBJ2-7, the complete variable domain is DAMVIQNPRYQVTQFGKPVTLSCSQTLNHNVMYWYQQKSSQAPKLLFHYYDKDFNNEADTPDNFQSRRPNTSFCFLDIRSPGLGDTAMYLCATSRDRRASYEQYFGPGTRLTVT.

This chain uses TRBV12-3 or TRBV12-4 with TRBJ2-4; 7 bases are shared with TRBD1. Losses at the gene ends were 6 bases for V and 4 bases for J; bases not matched to a gene: 3. The length of the CDR3 is 13 residues. The CDR3 nucleotides are TGTGCCAGCAGCCGGGACAGTAAAAACATTCAGTACTTC. It is translated as CASSRDSKNIQYF.

This clonotype was counted a few times. The V and J genes are TRBV4-1 and TRBJ1-1, with a weak D call TRBD1 (6 bases). Trimming took off 0 bases at V and 4 bases at J, with 9 bases between the two ends. The CDR3 covers 14 residues. CDR1 is MGHRA, CDR2 YSYEKL, per germline. The CDR3 DNA is TGCGCCAGCAGCCAAGAAACCAGGGGCACTGAAGCTTTCTTT. This translates into CASSQETRGTEAFF.

The chain employs TRBV20-1 and TRBJ2-7, with D hard to call. CDR3 length: 14 residues. Germline values: CDR1 DFQATT, CDR2 SNEGSKA (reference sequence). V shed 0 bases and J shed 2 bases, with 11 bases lying between them. In nucleotides, the CDR3 is TGCAGTGCTAGAGACATTACAGAGACCTACGAGCAGTACTTC. Encoded protein: CSARDITETYEQYF.

The chain carries TRBV7-6 and TRBJ1-4; no firm D call. CDR3 length: 14 residues. CDR1 SGHVS and CDR2 FNYEAQ come from the germline V gene. V lost 5 bases and J 0 bases, leaving 7 bases between the germline ends. This CDR3 reads CASSAGATNEKLFF. The CDR3 region has the DNA TGTGCCAGCAGCGCAGGAGCAACTAATGAAAAACTGTTTTTT.

This sequence joins TRBV15 and TRBJ2-1; a weak D match, TRBD1 (6 bases). Between the trimmed V and J ends, which lost 2 bases and 7 bases, there was a span of 9 bases. CDR1 is LNHNV and CDR2 is YYDKDF in the germline V gene (reference sequence). This CDR3 region has 13 residues. In DNA form, the CDR3 reads TGTGCCACCAGCAGATACAGGGAGAATGAGCAGTTCTTC. Translating gives CATSRYRENEQFF.

The chain links TRBV5-5 to TRBJ1-1; D is unresolved. Trimming stripped 2 bases from V and 3 bases from J, with 8 bases between. The CDR3 spans 13 residues. Germline CDR1 SGHKS, CDR2 YYEKEE (reference sequence). The CDR3 spells CASSLDVYTEAFF. The DNA of the CDR3 is TGTGCCAGCAGCTTAGACGTTTACACTGAAGCTTTCTTT.

This clonotype was seen a few times. The chain recombines TRBV2 with TRBJ2-7; 9 nucleotides line up with TRBD2. With 0 bases clipped from V and 5 bases from J, the junction kept 8 bases outside the gene matches. CDR1 SNHLY and CDR2 FYNNEI come from the germline V gene. The CDR3 has 16 residues. The CDR3: CASSEAVRGGRNEQYF. CDR3 bases: TGTGCCAGCAGTGAAGCGGTGCGGGGGGGCAGGAACGAGCAGTACTTC.

V gene TRBV6-5 combines with J gene TRBJ2-3, with 10 bases that match TRBD2. Trimming at V came to 0 bases and at J to 5 bases, leaving 5 bases not matched to a gene. Per germline, CDR1 MNHEY and CDR2 SVGAGI. The CDR3 sequence is 16 residues long. CDR3 amino acids: CASSYSLAGGLDTQYF. The DNA of the CDR3 is TGTGCCAGCAGTTACTCGTTAGCGGGGGGTTTAGATACGCAGTATTTT.

In this sample, this clonotype turned up a few times. The chain combines TRBV28 with TRBJ2-1; 7 nucleotides agree with TRBD1. The germline gives CDR1 MDHEN, CDR2 SYDVKM. The CDR3 sequence is 15 residues long. Losses at the gene ends were 3 bases for V and 5 bases for J; bases not matched to a gene: 7. In DNA, the CDR3 is TGTGCCAGCAGTTTTTTCGGGACAGAAAACAATGAGCAGTTCTTC. This sequence encodes CASSFFGTENNEQFF.

This clonotype was counted only a few times. The CDR3 is CASSFPGQHYSNQPQHF. The CDR3, as DNA: TGTGCCAGCAGTTTCCCGGGGCAGCATTATAGCAATCAGCCCCAGCATTTT. The chain carries TRBV2 and TRBJ1-5; D might be TRBD1 (5 bases). Germline loops: CDR1 SNHLY, CDR2 FYNNEI. V was trimmed by 5 bases and J by 0 bases, leaving 17 bases between them. This CDR3 contains 17 residues.

The rearrangement joins TRBV12-3 or TRBV12-4 to TRBJ2-7, with 8 positions matching TRBD2. The CDR3 totals 16 residues. The V segment lost 5 bases and the J segment 3 bases; nucleotides outside the gene matches: 12. In DNA form, the CDR3 reads TGTGCCAGCAGTAAACAGGAGGCGGGACTAGTCTACGAGCAGTACTTC. This translates into CASSKQEAGLVYEQYF.

The rearrangement joins TRBV29-1 to TRBJ2-7, with a weak D call TRBD2 (6 bases). Per the germline V gene, CDR1 is SQVTM and CDR2 is ANQGSEA. Between the trimmed V and J ends, which lost 4 bases and 3 bases, there was a span of 16 bases. CDR3 length: 14 residues. The CDR3 region is CSVVGGANGYEQYF. CDR3 nucleotide sequence: TGCAGCGTTGTTGGAGGGGCTAACGGCTACGAGCAGTACTTC.

This chain joins TRBV7-8 and TRBJ1-1; unclear D gene. V was cut by 5 bases and J by 2 bases, with 12 bases left in between. The CDR3 consists of 14 residues. In germline, CDR1 is SGHVS, CDR2 FQNEAQ. The CDR3 sequence is CASSIWTVNTEAFF. CDR3 nucleotide sequence: TGTGCCAGCAGCATATGGACCGTCAACACTGAAGCTTTCTTT.

The chain combines TRBV4-1 with TRBJ2-1; no clear D gene. Per the germline V gene, CDR1 is MGHRA and CDR2 is YSYEKL. This CDR3 spans 14 amino acids. V lost 4 bases and J 8 bases, leaving 15 bases between the germline ends. CDR3 sequence reads: CASSLGPNQDEQFF. For the CDR3, the DNA is TGCGCCAGCAGCCTCGGGCCCAATCAGGATGAGCAGTTCTTC.

The V gene is TRBV10-3, the J gene TRBJ2-7, with 7 nucleotides matching TRBD1. Germline values: CDR1 ENHRY, CDR2 SYGVKD. V shed 3 bases and J 7 bases; nucleotides not matched to a gene: 9. This CDR3 has 14 residues. In DNA, the CDR3 is TGTGCCATCAGTGAAGGGGACAGCCCTACGGAGCAGTACTTC. Its protein is CAISEGDSPTEQYF.

The chain carries TRBV4-1 and TRBJ2-7; weak D call: TRBD1 (6 bases). Per germline, CDR1 MGHRA and CDR2 YSYEKL. Trimming left V 0 bases short and J 2 bases short, with 14 bases between. The CDR3 runs to 16 residues. CDR3 region: CASSQDGETGTYEQYF. The CDR3 DNA sequence: TGCGCCAGCAGCCAAGATGGGGAAACAGGGACCTACGAGCAGTACTTC.

This clonotype was counted only a few times. V usage is TRBV27 and J usage is TRBJ1-2; no firm D call. CDR3 length equals 13 residues. Trimming shortened V by 6 bases and J by 4 bases, and 12 bases separated the two germline ends. CDR1 and CDR2 (germline): MNHEY, SMNVEV (reference sequence). CDR3 in DNA: TGTGCCAGCAGGCCCAGGTGGGGCTATGGCTACACCTTC. It is translated as CASRPRWGYGYTF.

J is TRBJ1-5 and V is TRBV6-2 or TRBV6-3; no definite D call. Germline-derived CDR1 and CDR2 are MNHEY and SVGEGT. This CDR3 is 13 amino acids long. V gave up 4 bases and J gave up 7 bases, with 11 bases separating them. The CDR3 sequence: CASSSELGQPQHF. The CDR3, as DNA: TGTGCCAGCAGTTCCGAATTGGGGCAGCCCCAGCATTTT.

This chain links TRBV6-1 with TRBJ2-3, with 7 bases matching TRBD2. Unmatched junction bases numbered 2, after V lost 8 bases and J lost 0 bases. The CDR3 runs to 13 residues. Looked up from germline, CDR1 is MNHNS and CDR2 is SASEGT. In DNA form, the CDR3 reads TGTGCCAGCGGGAGGGGTAGCACAGATACGCAGTATTTT. The encoded protein is CASGRGSTDTQYF.